These 24 T cell receptor beta chains share one sample of origin, sequenced in a study of blood T cell repertoires in COVID-19 (dated by TCRdb to 2019 to 2021). Library preparation employed the immunoSEQ multiplex PCR assay. What TCRdb holds here is the immuneACCESS table cut down to in-frame rearrangements. Part of the clones is not present; checked against another copy, under half of the missing clones reflect an unresolved V gene, and the others are unexplained. The sample includes 250,000 to 300,000 clones, with 75% to 90% observed a single time. Just under 0.95% of the sample goes to the ten largest clones. The specimen was peripheral blood. The receptors come from a woman between 35 and 50 years old who had recovered from COVID-19.

This clone was seen a single time. The V call is TRBV7-3, the J call TRBJ1-1; 9 nucleotides align to TRBD1. The CDR3 loop spans 18 amino acids. Unmatched junction bases numbered 9, after V lost 1 base and J lost 0 bases. Germline values: CDR1 SGHTA, CDR2 FQGTGA. The DNA of the CDR3 is TGTGCCAGCAGCTTAAAGAGGGGGACAGGGCTGCTGAACACTGAAGCTTTCTTT. Amino acid sequence: CASSLKRGTGLLNTEAFF.

This rearrangement joins TRBV5-5 to TRBJ2-2; TRBD1 matches 7 bases. V lost 0 bases to trimming and J lost 1 base; unmatched junction nucleotides: 0. Germline V gene sequence: CDR1 SGHKS, CDR2 YYEKEE (reference sequence). The CDR3 totals 15 residues. This CDR3 is CASSLDRGNTGELFF. In DNA form, the CDR3 reads TGTGCCAGCAGCTTGGACAGGGGGAACACCGGGGAGCTGTTTTTT. Filled out from reference TRBV5-5 and TRBJ2-2, the complete variable domain reads DAGVTQSPTHLIKTRGQQVTLRCSPISGHKSVSWYQQVLGQGPQFIFQYYEKEERGRGNFPDRFSARQFPNYSSELNVNALLLGDSALYLCASSLDRGNTGELFFGEGSRLTVL.

This clone was counted a single time. The genes are TRBV10-3 and TRBJ2-7, with 8 bases identical to TRBD2. The J segment lost 5 bases and the V segment lost 10 bases, leaving 10 bases of the junction unmatched. CDR1 is ENHRY and CDR2 is SYGVKD in the germline V gene. The CDR3 extends over 13 amino acids. The CDR3 loop is CATGEAGEDEQYF. The CDR3 DNA reads TGTGCCACGGGTGAAGCGGGAGAGGACGAGCAGTACTTC.

The rearrangement joins TRBV4-2 to TRBJ2-7; D is perhaps TRBD2 (6 bases). Trimming removed 2 bases at V and 2 bases at J, with 13 bases between. Per the germline V gene, CDR1 is LGHNA and CDR2 is YNFKEQ. The CDR3 runs to 15 residues. Written as DNA, the CDR3 is TGTGCCAGCAGCCAATCCGGAGCGGGTCCCTACGAGCAGTACTTC. The encoded protein is CASSQSGAGPYEQYF.

V gene TRBV7-6 combines with J gene TRBJ2-5; 10 nucleotides match TRBD2. The CDR3 is 16 residues long. The V and J ends lost 8 bases and 5 bases, in that order; junction bases with no gene match: 14. CDR1 is SGHVS and CDR2 is FNYEAQ in the germline V gene. The CDR3 sequence is CASQGGSGRAVETQYF. CDR3 sequence (DNA): TGTGCCAGCCAGGGGGGGAGCGGGAGGGCCGTTGAGACCCAGTACTTC.

The chain has TRBV29-1 and TRBJ2-3; 13 bases line up with TRBD2. The CDR3 has 15 residues. Germline assignment: CDR1 SQVTM and CDR2 ANQGSEA. The ends lost 4 bases at V and 4 bases at J; junction bases unmatched: 5. This CDR3 reads CSVGGTSGAPDTQYF. The CDR3 nucleotides are TGCAGCGTTGGGGGGACTAGCGGGGCCCCAGATACGCAGTATTTT.

The chain recombines TRBV30 with TRBJ2-3; TRBD1 matches at 10 bases. Germline loops: CDR1 GTSNPN, CDR2 SVGIG (reference sequence). The CDR3 runs to 15 residues. The V segment lost 2 bases and the J segment 4 bases; nucleotides outside the gene matches: 6. CDR3 in DNA: TGTGCCTGGAGTCCCGGGACAGGGGTTGCAGATACGCAGTATTTT. It translates to CAWSPGTGVADTQYF.

The chain employs TRBV30 and TRBJ1-3; possibly TRBD1 for D (5 bases). This CDR3 is built from 16 residues. V was clipped by 2 bases and J by 0 bases, with 14 bases between them. CDR1 and CDR2 from the germline V gene are GTSNPN and SVGIG (reference sequence). The CDR3 DNA is TGTGCCTGGAGTACTTATGGGGCGTACTCTGGAAACACCATATATTTT. Residues: CAWSTYGAYSGNTIYF.

The rearrangement joins TRBV18 to TRBJ1-1; 9 bases agree with TRBD1. Germline CDR1 is KGHSH and CDR2 is LQKENI. The V and J ends lost 3 bases and 4 bases, in that order; junction bases with no gene match: 6. This CDR3 is 15 amino acids long. CDR3 in DNA: TGTGCCAGCTCACCCATACAGGGGGCCGGCACTGAAGCTTTCTTT. As protein: CASSPIQGAGTEAFF.

V gene TRBV15 combines with J gene TRBJ2-1; 7 bases agree with TRBD2. The CDR3 length is 17 residues. V trimming: 6 bases; J trimming: 4 bases; junction bases outside the gene matches: 15. The germline gives CDR1 LNHNV, CDR2 YYDKDF (reference sequence). The chain's CDR3 is CATRRAGEGLLYNEQFF. As DNA, the CDR3 is TGTGCCACCAGAAGGGCGGGAGAAGGTTTATTGTACAATGAGCAGTTCTTC.

The chain combines TRBV5-8 with TRBJ1-1; no firm D call. Germline V gene data show CDR1 as SGHTS and CDR2 as YDEGEE. This CDR3 region has 13 residues. Between the trimmed V and J ends, which lost 5 bases and 3 bases, there was a span of 11 bases. DNA of the CDR3: TGTGCCAGCAGGTTTCAATCGGACACTGAAGCTTTCTTT. It translates to CASRFQSDTEAFF.

This chain joins TRBV3-1 (or the pseudogene TRBV3-2) and TRBJ2-7; the match to TRBD2 covers 9 bases. Germline CDR1 LGHDT, CDR2 YNNKEL (reference sequence). CDR3 length: 18 amino acids. V was clipped by 0 bases and J by 7 bases; unmatched bases: 16. The CDR3 reads CASSQEAPGLATLMEQYF. Written as DNA, the CDR3 is TGTGCCAGCAGCCAAGAGGCCCCGGGACTAGCCACTCTGATGGAGCAGTACTTC.

This clone was seen only once. This sequence joins TRBV10-3 and TRBJ2-1, with D perhaps TRBD1 (5 bases). V lost 2 bases to trimming and J lost 9 bases, with 20 bases between them. The CDR3 contains 16 residues. Germline V gene lookup returns CDR1 ENHRY and CDR2 SYGVKD. CDR3 protein: CAISEAETASFGEQFF. Written as DNA, the CDR3 is TGTGCCATCAGTGAGGCAGAGACAGCCTCTTTCGGTGAGCAGTTCTTC.

The gene calls are TRBV13 and TRBJ1-5; possibly TRBD1 for D (5 bases). The V gene's germline CDR1 is PRHDT and CDR2 FYEKMQ (reference sequence). The CDR3 covers 15 residues. V lost 0 bases and J 2 bases, leaving 8 bases between the germline ends. CDR3 coding DNA: TGTGCCAGCAGCTTAGGTAGGGGCGGCAATCAGCCCCAGCATTTT. Translation gives CASSLGRGGNQPQHF.

The chain is built from TRBV7-8 and TRBJ2-3; 9 positions agree with TRBD2. CDR1 is SGHVS and CDR2 is FQNEAQ in the germline V gene. V trimming: 1 base; J trimming: 3 bases; junction bases outside the gene matches: 5. The CDR3 spans 16 residues. The CDR3 DNA sequence: TGTGCCAGCAGCTTAGAAGCGGGAGGTGGTACAGATACGCAGTATTTT. Its protein product is CASSLEAGGGTDTQYF.

This clone was counted a single time. The chain combines TRBV5-6 with TRBJ2-1, with 12 nucleotides matching TRBD2. The CDR3 runs to 18 residues. Germline assignment: CDR1 SGHDT and CDR2 YYEEEE. The junction had 8 bases not matched to a gene; V was cut back by 1 base and J by 3 bases. The CDR3 bases are TGTGCCAGCAGCTTGAATGAAGGACTAGCGGGATTCTACAATGAGCAGTTCTTC. This codes for CASSLNEGLAGFYNEQFF.

V and J are TRBV6-5 and TRBJ2-3; the match to TRBD1 covers 10 bases. CDR3 size: 15 residues. J was trimmed by 2 bases and V by 6 bases; bases with no gene match: 5. CDR1 and CDR2 from the germline V gene are MNHEY and SVGAGI. The CDR3 region has the DNA TGTGCCAGCAGAAAGGGACAGGGGAACACAGATACGCAGTATTTT. This translates into CASRKGQGNTDTQYF.

V gene TRBV5-6 combines with J gene TRBJ2-7; 8 bases align to TRBD1. Germline V gene sequence: CDR1 SGHDT, CDR2 YYEEEE. The J segment lost 1 base and the V segment lost 0 bases, leaving 6 bases of the junction unmatched. The CDR3 is 16 amino acids. Here the CDR3 DNA reads TGTGCCAGCAGCTTGGGCAGGGGGCGCGGGTCCTACGAGCAGTACTTC. Translation: CASSLGRGRGSYEQYF.

This clone was counted only a few times. J is TRBJ2-7 and V is TRBV18; 8 bases agree with TRBD1. Germline V gives CDR1 KGHSH, CDR2 LQKENI. The J segment lost 6 bases and the V segment lost 9 bases, leaving 4 bases of the junction unmatched. The CDR3 sequence is 11 residues long. Here the CDR3 DNA reads TGTGCCAGTCGCACAGGGGGCGAGCAGTACTTC. Translating it yields CASRTGGEQYF.

J is TRBJ2-5 and V is TRBV11-2; 13 bases line up with TRBD2. J lost 5 bases, V lost 5 bases, and 17 bases had no gene match. CDR1 and CDR2 from the germline V gene are SGHAT and FQNNGV. The CDR3 totals 19 residues. CDR3 in DNA: TGTGCCAGCAGCCTCAACACGGGACTAGCGGGGCCATTTTCCGAGACCCAGTACTTC. The encoded protein is CASSLNTGLAGPFSETQYF.

This clone was recorded a few times. V usage is TRBV19 and J usage is TRBJ2-7; 7 bases map to TRBD1. From germline, CDR1 is LNHDA and CDR2 SQIVND (reference sequence). After removal of 5 bases from V and 5 bases from J, the junction contained 21 bases not matched to a gene. The CDR3 runs 18 residues. The CDR3 is CASSPVRAKTGSYHEQYF. CDR3 coding DNA: TGTGCCAGTAGTCCCGTTAGAGCGAAGACAGGGAGCTACCACGAGCAGTACTTC. Full variable domain (remainder filled in from reference TRBV19 and TRBJ2-7): DGGITQSPKYLFRKEGQNVTLSCEQNLNHDAMYWYRQDPGQGLRLIYYSQIVNDFQKGDIAEGYSVSREKKESFPLTVTSAQKNPTAFYLCASSPVRAKTGSYHEQYFGPGTRLTVT.

The V gene is TRBV10-3, the J gene TRBJ2-1, with TRBD1 identical over 9 bases. Germline CDR1 is ENHRY and CDR2 is SYGVKD. CDR3 length: 15 amino acids. Trimming at V came to 7 bases and at J to 2 bases, leaving 6 bases not matched to a gene. The CDR3 region has the DNA TGTGCCATCATGGAGGACAGGGGAGCCTACAATGAGCAGTTCTTC. Translation gives CAIMEDRGAYNEQFF.

CDR3 region: CATSGHGTGDAKNIQYF. Written as DNA, the CDR3 is TGTGCCACCAGCGGCCACGGGACAGGGGATGCCAAAAACATTCAGTACTTC. V gene TRBV15 combines with J gene TRBJ2-4; 10 bases align to TRBD1. From germline, CDR1 is LNHNV and CDR2 YYDKDF (reference sequence). V dropped 5 bases and J dropped 1; count of bases not matched to a gene: 8. The CDR3 runs 17 residues.

This rearrangement joins TRBV5-6 to TRBJ1-4, with TRBD1 as a possible D gene (6 bases). Trimming removed 1 base at V and 7 bases at J, with 14 bases between. The CDR3 totals 15 residues. Per germline, CDR1 SGHDT and CDR2 YYEEEE. CDR3 sequence: CASSLRQVGGEKLFF. In DNA form, the CDR3 reads TGTGCCAGCAGCTTGCGACAGGTTGGTGGTGAAAAACTGTTTTTT.